These 3 T cell receptor beta chains were all obtained from the same sample, sequenced in a study of OX40 agonist ivuxolimab in advanced cancers. This table comes from immunoSEQ multiplex PCR, and its TCRdb copy is limited to in-frame clones, with some not included. The table lists over 20,000 clones, 84% of them singletons, with about 50% in the top ten. Here the sequenced sample was CD4+ or CD8+ T cells sorted from blood, taken in a trial of the OX40 agonist ivuxolimab. These receptor sequences come from an adult with an advanced solid tumor such as melanoma, head and neck, liver or kidney cancer.

The rearrangement joins TRBV28 to TRBJ1-1; 8 nucleotides align to TRBD1. The CDR3 sequence is 14 residues long. Trimming at V came to 1 base and at J to 6 bases, leaving 4 bases not matched to a gene. CDR1 and CDR2 (germline): MDHEN, SYDVKM. The CDR3 DNA reads TGTGCCAGCAGTTTATTTCAGGGGGCTTCTGAAGCTTTCTTT. Its protein product is CASSLFQGASEAFF.

CDR3 protein: CASTTVNTGELFF. As DNA, the CDR3 is TGTGCCAGCACCACGGTCAACACCGGGGAGCTGTTTTTT. The chain employs TRBV6-1 and TRBJ2-2; no clear D. This CDR3 is 13 amino acids long. CDR1 and CDR2 from the germline V gene are MNHNS and SASEGT. V was cut by 7 bases and J by 2 bases, with 8 bases left in between.

The chain combines TRBV19 with TRBJ2-3; 13 positions match TRBD2. The J segment lost 5 bases and the V segment lost 10 bases, leaving 6 bases of the junction unmatched. The germline CDR1 and CDR2 sequences are LNHDA and SQIVND (reference sequence). This CDR3 comprises 14 residues. This chain's CDR3 is CATRLAGGGDTQYF. CDR3 nucleotide sequence: TGTGCCACCCGACTAGCGGGGGGTGGAGATACGCAGTATTTT.